A single sample gave rise to the 14 T cell receptor beta chains below, sequenced in a study of blood T cell repertoires in COVID-19. The assay was immunoSEQ multiplex PCR, and TCRdb's table has in-frame clones only and misses some. The data show roughly 200,000 clones, approximately 90% seen once. Sequencing was performed on PBMCs or T cells enriched from blood (not recorded which). Every receptor here comes from a man aged 18 to 29 with acute COVID-19.

V usage is TRBV11-2 and J usage is TRBJ2-1; D may be TRBD2 (6 bases). The germline V gene encodes CDR1 SGHAT and CDR2 FQNNGV. The CDR3 consists of 14 residues. The V end was cut by 4 bases, the J end by 4 bases, with 11 bases between. DNA for the CDR3: TGTGCCAGCAGCTCAACCGGGGGATACAATGAGCAGTTCTTC. As protein: CASSSTGGYNEQFF.

V gene TRBV4-1 combines with J gene TRBJ1-2, with D perhaps matching TRBD1 (6 bases). There are 15 residues in the CDR3. Germline V gene sequence: CDR1 MGHRA, CDR2 YSYEKL. V lost 0 bases and J lost 5, with 13 bases in between. CDR3 sequence reads: CASSQDRGARYGYTF. CDR3 DNA: TGCGCCAGCAGCCAAGATCGGGGGGCGAGGTATGGCTACACCTTC.

The rearrangement links TRBV7-9 to TRBJ2-3; 14 nucleotides agree with TRBD2. J was trimmed by 3 bases and V by 3 bases; bases with no gene match: 2. The length of the CDR3 is 16 residues. Per the germline V gene, CDR1 is SEHNR and CDR2 is FQNEAQ (reference sequence). The CDR3, as DNA: TGTGCCAGCAGCTTCGGGACTAGCGGGAGTACAGATACGCAGTATTTT. Translating gives CASSFGTSGSTDTQYF.

This clone showed up just a few times. V gene TRBV27 combines with J gene TRBJ1-1; 8 bases fit TRBD1. Trimming removed 5 bases from V and 4 bases from J; junction bases left unmatched: 6. The CDR3 is 14 residues long. Germline CDR1 and CDR2: MNHEY and SMNVEV (reference sequence). CDR3 sequence (DNA): TGTGCCAGCAGTCCGGACAGGGTGGTCACTGAAGCTTTCTTT. Protein product: CASSPDRVVTEAFF.

The rearrangement uses TRBV5-1 and TRBJ2-3, with D possibly matching TRBD1 (7 bases). The germline gives CDR1 SGHRS, CDR2 YFSETQ. Trimming shortened V by 1 base and J by 3 bases, and 12 bases separated the two germline ends. The CDR3 length is 15 residues. The CDR3 here is CASSLQGEVTDTQYF. The CDR3 DNA reads as TGCGCCAGCAGCTTGCAGGGGGAGGTTACAGATACGCAGTATTTT.

This clone was found a few times. The chain's CDR3 is CASSERQGANTGELFF. In nucleotides, the CDR3 is TGTGCCAGCAGCGAAAGACAGGGGGCTAACACCGGGGAGCTGTTTTTT. The rearrangement joins TRBV3-1 (or the pseudogene TRBV3-2) to TRBJ2-2; TRBD1 aligns across 10 bases. CDR1 and CDR2 from the germline V gene are LGHDT and YNNKEL (reference sequence). This CDR3 contains 16 residues. J lost 2 bases, V lost 5 bases, and 5 bases had no gene match.

The V gene is TRBV28, the J gene TRBJ2-2; TRBD2 is a possible D gene (6 bases). The CDR3 is 15 amino acids. The V gene lost 2 bases and the J gene lost 3 bases, with 10 bases spanning the gap. The germline V gene encodes CDR1 MDHEN and CDR2 SYDVKM. In nucleotides, the CDR3 is TGTGCCAGCAGTTTAGGCGGGACCGACACCGGGGAGCTGTTTTTT. Translating gives CASSLGGTDTGELFF.

The V call is TRBV27, the J call TRBJ1-2, with a possible D match to TRBD1 (5 bases). The CDR3 length is 13 residues. Germline assignment: CDR1 MNHEY and CDR2 SMNVEV (reference sequence). Trimming took 2 bases from V and 6 from J, leaving 10 bases between them. CDR3 nucleotides: TGTGCCAGCAGTTTAATGGGGGGGAATGGCTACACCTTC. Translated: CASSLMGGNGYTF.

The rearrangement links TRBV29-1 to TRBJ1-1; D unclear. The germline gives CDR1 SQVTM, CDR2 ANQGSEA. V dropped 0 bases and J dropped 10 bases, with 15 bases sitting between them. This CDR3 has 13 residues. CDR3 coding DNA: TGCAGCGTTGAAGATCCGGAAGGAGGGCGAGCTTTCTTT. Translated, it gives CSVEDPEGGRAFF.

This CDR3 reads CASSLILQGGEQYF. In DNA, the CDR3 is TGTGCCAGCAGCTTAATTCTACAGGGTGGAGAGCAGTACTTC. V is TRBV7-6 and J is TRBJ2-7; a possible D gene is TRBD1 (6 bases). The CDR3 has 14 amino acids. Germline CDR1 and CDR2: SGHVS and FNYEAQ. V lost 2 bases and J 7 bases, leaving 15 bases between the germline ends.

The gene calls are TRBV3-1 (or the pseudogene TRBV3-2) and TRBJ1-1; D is ambiguous. The CDR3 consists of 13 residues. Trimming removed 1 base from V and 1 base from J, with 4 bases in between. Germline CDR1 reads LGHDT; CDR2 reads YNNKEL (reference sequence). CDR3 region: CASSQARNTEAFF. As DNA, the CDR3 is TGTGCCAGCAGCCAAGCTCGGAACACTGAAGCTTTCTTT.

The chain has TRBV18 and TRBJ2-7, with a possible D match to TRBD1 (6 bases). Trimming cost V 0 bases and J 4 bases, with 31 bases left between them. The germline gives CDR1 KGHSH, CDR2 LQKENI. The CDR3 spans 21 residues. Here the CDR3 reads CASSPPVGAGPSGGTEYEQYF. CDR3 sequence (DNA): TGTGCCAGCTCACCACCGGTAGGTGCAGGTCCGAGTGGGGGCACCGAATACGAGCAGTACTTC. The entire variable domain, with the rest obtained from reference TRBV18 and TRBJ2-7, is as follows: NAGVMQNPRHLVRRRGQEARLRCSPMKGHSHVYWYRQLPEEGLKFMVYLQKENIIDESGMPKERFSAEFPKEGPSILRIQQVVRGDSAAYFCASSPPVGAGPSGGTEYEQYFGPGTRLTVT.

V is TRBV7-8 and J is TRBJ1-4; D perhaps matches TRBD1 (6 bases). Germline V gene data show CDR1 as SGHVS and CDR2 as FQNEAQ. The CDR3 sequence is 15 residues long. V was shortened by 3 bases and J by 12 bases, with 20 bases between the two germline ends. The CDR3 sequence: CASSFSRGAEGELFF. The CDR3, as DNA: TGTGCCAGCAGCTTTAGTAGGGGCGCCGAGGGGGAACTGTTTTTT.

This chain connects TRBV7-2 to TRBJ1-5, with D unclear. The ends were cut back, 5 bases at V and 0 bases at J, with 20 bases in the middle. This CDR3 comprises 18 residues. Germline assignment: CDR1 SGHTA and CDR2 FQGNSA. The CDR3 DNA sequence: TGTGCCAGCAGCCCGAAGTACACCCCAAATTATAGCAATCAGCCCCAGCATTTT. Encoded protein: CASSPKYTPNYSNQPQHF.